Listed here is a single T cell receptor (beta chain). This sample was taken from a study of blood T cells in healthy people across ages. Germline CDR1 and CDR2: SGHRS and YFSETQ. Trimming cost V 5 bases and J 1 base; bases outside gene matches: 5. CDR3 length: 15 amino acids. Next came a second PCR, run for about 7 to 12 cycles, which used a sample-barcoded 5' primer along with a J-beta primer mix. Each CDR3 protein is one row after TCRdb ran MiXCR on the 5' RACE reads. Here the sample spans about 600,000 distinct CDR3 sequences, 47% being singletons. The chain uses TRBV5-1 and TRBJ2-7, with 11 bases that match TRBD2. This clonotype originated in a man older than 75 in good health. The specimen was blood. CDR3 protein: CASRPTSGASYEQYF. The CDR3 DNA follows: TGCGCCAGCAGGCCGACTAGCGGGGCGTCCTACGAGCAGTACTTC.